Below, 8 T cell receptor beta chains from the same sample are listed, as sequenced in a study of blood T cell repertoires in COVID-19. Assay: immunoSEQ multiplex PCR; the TCRdb copy retains only in-frame clones and omits some. The sample has tens of thousands of clones, around 79% seen once. Sequences were obtained from peripheral blood. These receptors were collected from a human donor in a cohort sampled during active COVID-19.

The gene calls are TRBV2 and TRBJ2-2; 7 positions match TRBD1. This CDR3 is 13 amino acids long. After removal of 7 bases from V and 4 bases from J, the junction contained 3 bases not matched to a gene. CDR1 is SNHLY, CDR2 FYNNEI, per germline. CDR3: CASTRQGTGELFF. CDR3 bases: TGTGCCAGCACAAGACAGGGCACCGGGGAGCTGTTTTTT. Together with reference TRBV2 and TRBJ2-2, the CDR3 gives the full variable domain: EPEVTQTPSHQVTQMGQEVILRCVPISNHLYFYWYRQILGQKVEFLVSFYNNEISEKSEIFDDQFSVERPDGSNFTLKIRSTKLEDSAMYFCASTRQGTGELFFGEGSRLTVL.

The chain employs TRBV25-1 and TRBJ1-4, with TRBD1 matching 9 bases. In germline, CDR1 is MGHDK, CDR2 SYGVNS. The CDR3 contains 14 residues. The trim removed 3 bases at V and 8 bases at J, leaving 4 bases unmatched. The CDR3 loop reads CASSEGQGTEKLFF. In DNA form, the CDR3 reads TGTGCCAGCAGTGAGGGACAGGGAACCGAAAAACTGTTTTTT.

The V call is TRBV5-5, the J call TRBJ2-1; 8 bases match TRBD2. CDR1 is SGHKS and CDR2 is YYEKEE in the germline V gene (reference sequence). The CDR3 runs 15 residues. The junction had 8 bases not matched to a gene; V was cut back by 4 bases and J by 5 bases. The CDR3 sequence: CASSQVLAGHNEQFF. The CDR3 bases are TGTGCCAGCAGCCAGGTGCTAGCGGGCCACAATGAGCAGTTCTTC.

The chain carries TRBV7-2 and TRBJ1-2; D not resolved. The CDR3 is 11 residues long. Trimming pared 0 bases from V and 8 bases from J, leaving 4 bases between. The germline V gene encodes CDR1 SGHTA and CDR2 FQGNSA. CDR3 amino acids: CASSLALGYTF. The CDR3 bases are TGTGCCAGCAGCTTAGCCTTAGGCTACACCTTC.

The chain recombines TRBV5-6 with TRBJ2-5; 12 bases are shared with TRBD2. CDR1 SGHDT and CDR2 YYEEEE come from the germline V gene. With 3 bases clipped from V and 5 bases from J, the junction kept 5 bases outside the gene matches. CDR3 length: 15 amino acids. In DNA, the CDR3 is TGTGCCAGCAGCTCTCCGGGACTAGCGGGTGAGACCCAGTACTTC. Its protein is CASSSPGLAGETQYF.

V is TRBV6-5 and J is TRBJ2-5; D remains unclear. There are 13 residues in the CDR3. Germline CDR1 reads MNHEY; CDR2 reads SVGAGI. Trimming pared 1 base from V and 4 bases from J, leaving 7 bases between. The CDR3 here is CASSYYATETQYF. CDR3 sequence (DNA): TGTGCCAGCAGTTACTACGCTACAGAGACCCAGTACTTC.

V is TRBV11-3 and J is TRBJ1-2; possibly TRBD1 for D (6 bases). The ends were cut back, 5 bases at V and 8 bases at J, with 15 bases in the middle. CDR3 length: 13 residues. CDR1 is SGHNT, CDR2 YENEEA, per germline. The CDR3 loop reads CASSPFGQLGYTF. The CDR3 coding sequence is TGTGCCAGCAGCCCCTTCGGACAGTTGGGCTACACCTTC.

V and J are TRBV29-1 and TRBJ1-5, with 12 positions matching TRBD1. V dropped 6 bases and J dropped 6; count of bases not matched to a gene: 3. Per the germline V gene, CDR1 is SQVTM and CDR2 is ANQGSEA. This CDR3 spans 13 amino acids. In DNA, the CDR3 is TGCAGCGTGGGACAGGGGGCCGGTCAGCCCCAGCATTTT. This codes for CSVGQGAGQPQHF.